This TCR beta chain was identified in a study of blood T cell repertoires in COVID-19. Overall study context: The analysed material was cDNA or gDNA that came from T cells, B-cell-depleted T cells, or PBMCs.

This clone has just a few counts. Libraries were prepared by immunoSEQ multiplex PCR; TCRdb keeps only in-frame clonotypes and omits some of them. The sample holds over 150,000 clones, approximately 79% seen once. The V gene lost 2 bases and the J gene lost 1 base, with 11 bases spanning the gap. This CDR3 has 15 residues. CDR1 and CDR2 (germline): MNHEY, SVGAGI. The receptor was derived from a woman in her forties or fifties with acute or convalescent COVID-19. The rearrangement uses TRBV6-5 and TRBJ1-1; no firm D call. The sample consisted of peripheral blood. CDR3 DNA: TGTGCCAGCAGTTACGGTAGCAAACAGAACACTGAAGCTTTCTTT. Amino acids: CASSYGSKQNTEAFF.